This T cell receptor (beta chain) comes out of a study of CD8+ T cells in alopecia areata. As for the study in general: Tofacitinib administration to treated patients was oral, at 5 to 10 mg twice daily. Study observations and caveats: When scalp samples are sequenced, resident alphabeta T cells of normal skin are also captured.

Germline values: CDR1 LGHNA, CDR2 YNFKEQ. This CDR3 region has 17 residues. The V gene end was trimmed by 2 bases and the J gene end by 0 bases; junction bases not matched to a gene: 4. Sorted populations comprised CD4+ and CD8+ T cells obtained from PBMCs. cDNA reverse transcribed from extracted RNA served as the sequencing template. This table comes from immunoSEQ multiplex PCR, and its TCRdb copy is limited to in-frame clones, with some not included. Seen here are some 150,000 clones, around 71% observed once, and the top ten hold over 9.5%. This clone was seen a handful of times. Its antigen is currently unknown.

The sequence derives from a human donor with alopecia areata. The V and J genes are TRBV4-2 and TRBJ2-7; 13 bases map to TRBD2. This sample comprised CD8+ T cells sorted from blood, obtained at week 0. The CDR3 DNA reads TGTGCCAGCAGCCAATGGACTAGCGGGGGTAGCTCCTACGAGCAGTACTTC. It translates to CASSQWTSGGSSYEQYF.